This TCR beta chain originates from a study of T cell repertoires in cytomegalovirus infection. Across the whole study: Evidence of both CMV infection and a matching HLA type came from public TCR beta signatures.

General study findings and limits: There were HLA-C-restricted CMV-specific TCR beta clonotypes dominating the ex vivo response. There were carriers of CMV plus the relevant HLA, and cumulative public TCR beta family frequency identified them.

A remark on this clonotype: What it recognizes is unknown.

One entry per CDR3 protein, called by TCRdb with MiXCR from the reads. The sample shows approximately 700,000 distinct CDR3 sequences, approximately 34% of them seen only once. The length of the CDR3 is 15 residues. The germline V gene encodes CDR1 KGHSH and CDR2 LQKENI. Trimming took 5 bases from V and 4 from J, leaving 18 bases between them. Input material: PBMCs. The J gene is TRBJ2-7, the V gene TRBV18; D not certain. This sequence originates from a human donor in good health (CMV status not recorded). Some clones in this sample may be carry-over from other donors' samples. The CDR3 nucleotides are TGTGCCAGCTCAATACAAACACTCCCAAATTACGAGCAGTACTTC. Its protein product is CASSIQTLPNYEQYF.